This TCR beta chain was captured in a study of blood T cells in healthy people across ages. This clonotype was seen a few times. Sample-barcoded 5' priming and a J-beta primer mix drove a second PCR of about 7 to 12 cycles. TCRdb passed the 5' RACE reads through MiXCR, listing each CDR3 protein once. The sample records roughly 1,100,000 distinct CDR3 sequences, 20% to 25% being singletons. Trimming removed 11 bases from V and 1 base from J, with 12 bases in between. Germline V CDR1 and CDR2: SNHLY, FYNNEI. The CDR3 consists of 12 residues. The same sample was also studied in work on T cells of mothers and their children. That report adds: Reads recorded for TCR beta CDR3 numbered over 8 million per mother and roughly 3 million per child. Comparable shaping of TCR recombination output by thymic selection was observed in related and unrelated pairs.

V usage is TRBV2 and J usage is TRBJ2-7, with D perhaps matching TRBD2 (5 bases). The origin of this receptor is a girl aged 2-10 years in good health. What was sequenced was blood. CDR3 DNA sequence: TGTGCCTCCGGACTGGAATCCTACGAGCAGTACTTC. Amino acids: CASGLESYEQYF. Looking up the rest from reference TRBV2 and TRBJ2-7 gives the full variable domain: EPEVTQTPSHQVTQMGQEVILRCVPISNHLYFYWYRQILGQKVEFLVSFYNNEISEKSEIFDDQFSVERPDGSNFTLKIRSTKLEDSAMYFCASGLESYEQYFGPGTRLTVT.